The sequence of this T cell receptor beta chain was determined in a study of blood T cell repertoires in COVID-19. For the study at large: Researchers got acute and convalescent COVID-19 samples from the United States, Italy and Spain.

Individuals drawn from under 30 US areas were roughly 18 to 95 years old. Cohort allocation depended upon clinical history that participants reported. In this sample, this clone turned up once. Original processing notes: Estimated nucleated cell counts came from reference gene primer amplification. Clones were sequenced by immunoSEQ multiplex PCR, and TCRdb holds only the in-frame ones, with some missing. Clone size and the V and J calls come from that table; the DNA yielded D and trimming. The table has hundreds of thousands of clones, roughly 87% seen once. The germline V and J ends were trimmed by 1 base and 4 bases, with 10 bases remaining between them. This CDR3 spans 15 amino acids. Germline V CDR1 and CDR2: LGHNA, YNFKEQ.

The chain combines TRBV4-2 with TRBJ2-2, with D hard to call. The receptor's source is a woman aged 25-40 years with acute COVID-19. Sequenced sample: PBMCs or T cells enriched from blood (not recorded which). The DNA of the CDR3 is TGTGCCAGCAGCCAAGGTTCCGCGCCCACCGGGGAGCTGTTTTTT. Translating it yields CASSQGSAPTGELFF.